Following are 17 T cell receptor beta chains from one sample sequenced in a study of cytomegalovirus exposure and HLA in healthy donors. Vbeta (60) and Jbeta (13) primers were used in the PCR. Libraries were prepared by immunoSEQ multiplex PCR; TCRdb keeps only in-frame clonotypes and omits some of them. The sample records approximately 130,000 clones, around 78% being singletons. Sequenced: PBMCs. The receptors derive from a woman in her 50s in good health and CMV-seronegative.

This chain joins TRBV18 and TRBJ1-5; 7 bases match TRBD1. The CDR3 is made up of 14 amino acids. Germline loops: CDR1 KGHSH, CDR2 LQKENI. Unmatched junction bases numbered 4, after V lost 3 bases and J lost 5 bases. The CDR3 here is CASSPVRGHQPQHF. The CDR3 DNA reads TGTGCCAGCTCACCGGTTAGGGGGCATCAGCCCCAGCATTTT. The whole variable domain, remainder taken from reference TRBV18 and TRBJ1-5, is NAGVMQNPRHLVRRRGQEARLRCSPMKGHSHVYWYRQLPEEGLKFMVYLQKENIIDESGMPKERFSAEFPKEGPSILRIQQVVRGDSAAYFCASSPVRGHQPQHFGDGTRLSIL.

This clone was observed a few times. This sequence joins TRBV5-6 and TRBJ2-7; 9 positions agree with TRBD2. This CDR3 is 16 amino acids long. Germline lookup yields CDR1 SGHDT and CDR2 YYEEEE. The trim removed 0 bases at V and 2 bases at J, leaving 6 bases unmatched. The CDR3 DNA reads as TGTGCCAGCAGCTTGGTACTAGCGGGTGTCACCTACGAGCAGTACTTC. Translation: CASSLVLAGVTYEQYF.

The rearrangement joins TRBV7-2 to TRBJ2-3; maybe TRBD2 (5 bases). Germline loops: CDR1 SGHTA, CDR2 FQGNSA. The CDR3 consists of 15 residues. V dropped 1 base and J dropped 4 bases, with 12 bases sitting between them. The CDR3 DNA is TGTGCCAGCAGCTTAGACGGGATCCAGGCAGATACGCAGTATTTT. Its translation is CASSLDGIQADTQYF.

This sequence joins TRBV14 and TRBJ1-2; 7 bases fit TRBD1. With V trimmed by 8 bases and J by 7 bases, 10 bases remained unmatched. The CDR3 runs to 13 residues. Germline assignment: CDR1 SGHDN and CDR2 FVKESK. The CDR3 protein is CASDHDRAGGYTF. The CDR3 nucleotides are TGTGCCAGCGACCACGACAGGGCGGGTGGCTACACCTTC.

This chain links TRBV25-1 with TRBJ2-2; D may be TRBD2 (5 bases). The CDR3 has 16 residues. The V gene lost 4 bases and the J gene lost 0 bases, with 12 bases spanning the gap. Germline CDR1 and CDR2: MGHDK and SYGVNS. The CDR3 DNA reads TGTGCCAGCAGTGTTCTCCGGGGTGCGAACACCGGGGAGCTGTTTTTT. Translation gives CASSVLRGANTGELFF.

J is TRBJ2-7 and V is TRBV5-6, with 10 bases matching TRBD2. The length of the CDR3 is 18 residues. Per germline, CDR1 SGHDT and CDR2 YYEEEE. The V segment lost 4 bases and the J segment 7 bases; nucleotides outside the gene matches: 20. CDR3 residues: CASSLMNELAGILGEQYV. Here the CDR3 DNA reads TGTGCCAGCAGCCTGATGAATGAACTAGCGGGAATTCTCGGTGAGCAGTACGTC.

The J gene is TRBJ2-2, the V gene TRBV7-3; 13 bases match TRBD2. With 5 bases clipped from V and 8 bases from J, the junction kept 8 bases outside the gene matches. The CDR3 loop spans 16 amino acids. Germline CDR1 is SGHTA and CDR2 is FQGTGA. Here the CDR3 reads CASSPRGLAGLGELFF. For the CDR3, the DNA is TGTGCCAGCAGCCCACGGGGACTAGCGGGACTTGGGGAGCTGTTTTTT.

J is TRBJ1-4 and V is TRBV19, with D possibly being TRBD1 (5 bases). The CDR3 spans 18 residues. Germline V gene lookup returns CDR1 LNHDA and CDR2 SQIVND (reference sequence). V was cut by 2 bases and J by 4 bases, with 20 bases left in between. CDR3 residues: CASSIRLAWGDHNEKLFF. Here the CDR3 DNA reads TGTGCCAGTAGTATAAGACTTGCGTGGGGGGACCATAATGAAAAACTGTTTTTT.

This sequence joins TRBV29-1 and TRBJ2-5; 10 bases agree with TRBD2. J gave up 2 bases and V 4 bases, and 4 bases lay outside the gene matches. Germline V lookup: CDR1 SQVTM, CDR2 ANQGSEA. The CDR3 has 14 residues. For the CDR3, the DNA is TGCAGCGTTGCAGGGACTAGCGTGCAAGAGACCCAGTACTTC. Its translation: CSVAGTSVQETQYF.

The chain has TRBV6-5 and TRBJ2-7, with TRBD2 matching 13 bases. In germline, CDR1 is MNHEY, CDR2 SVGAGI. Unmatched junction bases numbered 5, after V lost 5 bases and J lost 7 bases. The CDR3 is made up of 14 amino acids. CDR3 in DNA: TGTGCCAGCAGTCGGACTAGCGGGAGTTGGGAGCAGTACGTC. Encoded protein: CASSRTSGSWEQYV.

This clone was recorded a few times. The gene calls are TRBV29-1 and TRBJ1-1; no clear D. The CDR3 is made up of 13 amino acids. The germline CDR1 and CDR2 sequences are SQVTM and ANQGSEA. V was clipped by 4 bases and J by 1 base, with 10 bases between them. CDR3 sequence: CSVAMGWNTEAFF. The CDR3 bases are TGCAGCGTTGCAATGGGCTGGAACACTGAAGCTTTCTTT.

This clone showed up just a few times. The chain employs TRBV2 and TRBJ2-3, with a weak D call TRBD2 (5 bases). CDR1 and CDR2 from the germline V gene are SNHLY and FYNNEI. Trimming took off 8 bases at V and 4 bases at J, with 13 bases between the two ends. The CDR3 is 13 amino acids. CDR3 sequence: CASGYRGPDTQYF. The CDR3 region has the DNA TGTGCCAGCGGATACCGAGGGCCAGATACGCAGTATTTT.

The rearrangement joins TRBV27 to TRBJ2-7; the D gene is possibly TRBD1 (6 bases). Trimming took off 2 bases at V and 5 bases at J, with 10 bases between the two ends. CDR3 length: 13 amino acids. CDR1 and CDR2 (germline): MNHEY, SMNVEV (reference sequence). DNA for the CDR3: TGTGCCAGCAGTTTAAGACAGGTTAACGAGCAGTACTTC. Amino acids: CASSLRQVNEQYF.

The chain has TRBV6-4 and TRBJ2-1; 12 bases line up with TRBD2. CDR1 and CDR2 from the germline V gene are MRHNA and SNTAGT. Trimming took 4 bases from V and 7 from J; bases not matched to a gene: 5. The CDR3 length is 15 residues. The CDR3 region has the DNA TGTGCCAGCAGTGCCGGGACTAGCGGGCAAAATGAGCAGTTCTTC. Amino acid sequence: CASSAGTSGQNEQFF.

This chain uses TRBV7-9 with TRBJ2-7; 7 bases agree with TRBD2. V lost 5 bases, J lost 0 bases, and 7 bases stayed unmatched. This CDR3 comprises 15 residues. CDR1 and CDR2 from the germline V gene are SEHNR and FQNEAQ (reference sequence). CDR3 nucleotide sequence: TGTGCCAGCAGCGACAGATCTAGCGGCTCCTACGAGCAGTACTTC. Amino acid sequence: CASSDRSSGSYEQYF.

The CDR3 is CASSFAGGRETQYF. The CDR3 DNA sequence: TGTGCCAGCAGTTTTGCAGGGGGCCGAGAGACCCAGTACTTC. The rearrangement joins TRBV27 to TRBJ2-5, with 8 positions matching TRBD1. This CDR3 has 14 residues. V shed 3 bases, J shed 4 bases, and the junction held 4 bases outside the gene matches. Germline assignment: CDR1 MNHEY and CDR2 SMNVEV (reference sequence).

The CDR3 DNA sequence: TGTGCCAGCAGCGCGCAAGGGGGCGTGAACACTGAAGCTTTCTTT. This encodes CASSAQGGVNTEAFF. This chain connects TRBV7-2 to TRBJ1-1; TRBD1 aligns across 7 bases. This CDR3 spans 15 amino acids. The ends lost 5 bases at V and 0 bases at J; junction bases unmatched: 6. CDR1 and CDR2 (germline): SGHTA, FQGNSA.